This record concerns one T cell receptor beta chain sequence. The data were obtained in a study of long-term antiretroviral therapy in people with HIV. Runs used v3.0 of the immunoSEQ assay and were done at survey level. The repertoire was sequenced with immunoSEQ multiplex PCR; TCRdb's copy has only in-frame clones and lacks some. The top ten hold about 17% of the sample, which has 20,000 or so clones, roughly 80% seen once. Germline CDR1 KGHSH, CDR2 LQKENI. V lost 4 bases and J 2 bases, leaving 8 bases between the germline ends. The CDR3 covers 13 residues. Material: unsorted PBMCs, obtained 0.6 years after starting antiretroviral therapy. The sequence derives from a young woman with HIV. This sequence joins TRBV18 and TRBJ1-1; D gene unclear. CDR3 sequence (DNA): TGTGCCAGCTCACTCGAGGGTAACACTGAAGCTTTCTTT. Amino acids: CASSLEGNTEAFF.